The 22 T cell receptor beta chains below all came from one sample that was sequenced in a study of cytomegalovirus exposure and HLA in healthy donors. The PCR contained 60 Vbeta and 13 Jbeta primers. Clones were read by immunoSEQ multiplex PCR, and TCRdb kept only the in-frame ones, dropping some. The data show 90,000 to 120,000 clones, approximately 76% seen once. Sequencing was done on a sample of PBMCs. The receptors shown here come from a man aged 18 to 30 in good health and CMV-seronegative.

V is TRBV13 and J is TRBJ1-1; D may be TRBD1 (6 bases). Trimming shortened V by 4 bases and J by 11 bases, and 23 bases separated the two germline ends. Per germline, CDR1 PRHDT and CDR2 FYEKMQ (reference sequence). The CDR3 contains 15 residues. This CDR3 is CASSSSGQGQFRAFF. CDR3 nucleotide sequence: TGTGCCAGCAGCTCATCTGGGCAGGGGCAATTTAGGGCTTTCTTT. The full variable domain, completed using reference TRBV13 and TRBJ1-1, is AAGVIQSPRHLIKEKRETATLKCYPIPRHDTVYWYQQGPGQDPQFLISFYEKMQSDKGSIPDRFSAQQFSDYHSELNMSSLELGDSALYFCASSSSGQGQFRAFFGQGTRLTVV.

The gene calls are TRBV7-6 and TRBJ1-5, with TRBD1 matching over 9 bases. This CDR3 contains 16 residues. V lost 5 bases, J lost 0 bases, and 5 bases stayed unmatched. Germline V CDR1 and CDR2: SGHVS, FNYEAQ. CDR3 coding DNA: TGTGCCAGCAGCGCGGGGACAGGGCCTAGCAATCAGCCCCAGCATTTT. This encodes CASSAGTGPSNQPQHF.

The chain combines TRBV5-1 with TRBJ2-1; 9 nucleotides match TRBD1. The germline V gene has CDR1 SGHRS and CDR2 YFSETQ. Germline trimming cut 5 bases from V and 2 bases from J; bases unmatched to any gene: 5. The CDR3 is 15 residues long. For the CDR3, the DNA is TGCGCCAGCAGATCCGGGACAGGGACCTACAATGAGCAGTTCTTC. Its protein product is CASRSGTGTYNEQFF.

The chain has TRBV6-5 and TRBJ1-2; D uncertain. Trimming removed 5 bases from V and 7 bases from J, with 17 bases in between. Germline assignment: CDR1 MNHEY and CDR2 SVGAGI. The CDR3 consists of 14 residues. The CDR3 is CASSLDARRRGYTF. The CDR3 DNA is TGTGCCAGCAGTCTAGACGCCCGTCGTCGTGGCTACACCTTC.

This clone was observed a handful of times. V and J are TRBV6-5 and TRBJ1-1; TRBD1 agrees at 8 bases. CDR1 and CDR2 (germline): MNHEY, SVGAGI. J gave up 5 bases and V 7 bases, and 6 bases lay outside the gene matches. This CDR3 comprises 13 residues. CDR3 DNA: TGTGCCAGCACCGACAGGGGTTGGACTGAAGCTTTCTTT. Translation: CASTDRGWTEAFF.

V usage is TRBV6-5 and J usage is TRBJ2-3; TRBD2 is a possible D gene (7 bases). CDR1 is MNHEY, CDR2 SVGAGI, per germline. CDR3 length: 15 residues. V was trimmed by 6 bases and J by 1 base, leaving 14 bases between them. The CDR3 is CASRGGHQGTDTQYF. CDR3 nucleotides: TGTGCCAGCAGGGGGGGGCACCAGGGCACAGATACGCAGTATTTT.

V and J are TRBV6-5 and TRBJ1-6; D is unclear. Trimming pared 2 bases from V and 6 bases from J, leaving 8 bases between. The germline V gene has CDR1 MNHEY and CDR2 SVGAGI. The CDR3 sequence is 14 residues long. In DNA form, the CDR3 reads TGTGCCAGCAGTTACGGCAGTACTAATTCACCCCTCCACTTT. Encoded protein: CASSYGSTNSPLHF.

The V call is TRBV20-1, the J call TRBJ2-7; weak D call: TRBD1 (5 bases). Trimming left V 6 bases short and J 3 bases short, with 9 bases between. This CDR3 has 11 residues. Germline V gene data show CDR1 as DFQATT and CDR2 as SNEGSKA (reference sequence). CDR3: CSARQGYEQYF. In DNA, the CDR3 is TGCAGTGCACGGCAGGGCTACGAGCAGTACTTC.

CDR3 nucleotide sequence: TGTGCCAGCAGCCAGGGGACAGGGAACTACGAGCAGTACTTC. Translated: CASSQGTGNYEQYF. The chain recombines TRBV4-2 with TRBJ2-7; 9 positions agree with TRBD1. V lost 3 bases, J lost 3 bases, and 3 bases stayed unmatched. There are 14 residues in the CDR3. Germline CDR1 reads LGHNA; CDR2 reads YNFKEQ.

J is TRBJ2-5 and V is TRBV5-1; D perhaps matches TRBD2 (5 bases). Trimming removed 9 bases from V and 2 bases from J, with 20 bases in between. The CDR3 totals 15 residues. In germline, CDR1 is SGHRS, CDR2 YFSETQ. CDR3 in DNA: TGCGCCACCTCCCAGAGGGAAGCCCTTCAAGAGACCCAGTACTTC. Amino acids: CATSQREALQETQYF.

This sequence joins TRBV19 and TRBJ2-2; 7 nucleotides agree with TRBD1. Germline trimming cut 6 bases from V and 7 bases from J; bases unmatched to any gene: 14. This CDR3 region has 16 residues. Germline V lookup: CDR1 LNHDA, CDR2 SQIVND (reference sequence). The CDR3 protein is CASRGGRGLTIGELFF. CDR3 coding DNA: TGTGCCAGTAGAGGGGGCAGGGGTCTAACAATCGGGGAGCTGTTTTTT.

The V gene is TRBV28, the J gene TRBJ1-4; perhaps TRBD1 as D (5 bases). Germline V lookup: CDR1 MDHEN, CDR2 SYDVKM. The CDR3 covers 15 residues. The germline V and J ends were trimmed by 4 bases and 2 bases, with 11 bases remaining between them. Written as DNA, the CDR3 is TGTGCCAGCAGTTCGCCGGACACGACTAATGAAAAACTGTTTTTT. Its translation: CASSSPDTTNEKLFF.

The chain has TRBV19 and TRBJ2-5; TRBD2 agrees at 7 bases. J was trimmed by 5 bases and V by 7 bases; bases with no gene match: 10. Germline V gene data show CDR1 as LNHDA and CDR2 as SQIVND (reference sequence). The CDR3 is 14 amino acids. The CDR3 DNA sequence: TGTGCCAGTACGGCTAGCGGACATGGGGAGACCCAGTACTTC. As protein: CASTASGHGETQYF.

On this clone itself: A read error may account for a junction end that differs from germline. The chain links TRBV4-2 to TRBJ2-7; 7 nucleotides agree with TRBD1. Looked up from germline, CDR1 is LGHNA and CDR2 is YNFKEQ. The CDR3 consists of 17 residues. CDR3 in DNA: TGTGTCAGCAGCCAAGAGGCGGTGACAGGGCTCTCCTACGAGCAGTACTTC. Translation gives CVSSQEAVTGLSYEQYF.

This chain connects TRBV27 to TRBJ2-5; weak D call: TRBD2 (6 bases). The CDR3 sequence is 11 residues long. Trimming cost V 5 bases and J 9 bases, with 10 bases left between them. Germline loops: CDR1 MNHEY, CDR2 SMNVEV (reference sequence). CDR3 bases: TGTGCCAGCAGTGCTCGGGGGTCCCAGTACTTC. Residues: CASSARGSQYF.

This clone has only a few counts. The genes are TRBV28 and TRBJ2-7, with 8 bases lining up with TRBD1. Germline lookup yields CDR1 MDHEN and CDR2 SYDVKM. This CDR3 comprises 15 residues. Trimming at V came to 6 bases and at J to 2 bases, leaving 9 bases not matched to a gene. CDR3 nucleotides: TGTGCCAGCAGCCTGACAGGGGATGAAACCTACGAGCAGTACTTC. This encodes CASSLTGDETYEQYF. The full variable domain, its missing parts supplied by reference TRBV28 and TRBJ2-7, is DVKVTQSSRYLVKRTGEKVFLECVQDMDHENMFWYRQDPGLGLRLIYFSYDVKMKEKGDIPEGYSVSREKKERFSLILESASTNQTSMYLCASSLTGDETYEQYFGPGTRLTVT.

The chain uses TRBV5-4 and TRBJ1-2; perhaps TRBD1 as D (6 bases). There are 13 residues in the CDR3. In germline, CDR1 is SGHNT, CDR2 YYREEE (reference sequence). Trimming took off 5 bases at V and 4 bases at J, with 12 bases between the two ends. The CDR3 region has the DNA TGTGCCAGCAGGAGACAGGATGGCTATGGCTACACCTTC. It specifies CASRRQDGYGYTF.

The rearrangement uses TRBV6-1 and TRBJ2-1; the match to TRBD2 covers 10 bases. CDR3 length equals 15 residues. V shed 7 bases, J shed 8 bases, and the junction held 11 bases outside the gene matches. The germline V gene encodes CDR1 MNHNS and CDR2 SASEGT. CDR3 protein: CASTAGLATYDEQFF. In DNA, the CDR3 is TGTGCCAGCACTGCGGGACTAGCGACTTACGATGAGCAGTTCTTC.

This clone was detected many times. The chain carries TRBV29-1 and TRBJ2-2; tentatively, D is TRBD2 (5 bases). V lost 7 bases and J lost 3, with 9 bases in between. CDR1 and CDR2 (germline): SQVTM, ANQGSEA. There are 12 residues in the CDR3. The CDR3 DNA reads TGCAGCGCCGGGGTACACACCGGGGAGCTGTTTTTT. Its protein product is CSAGVHTGELFF.

The chain recombines TRBV27 with TRBJ1-5; tentatively, D is TRBD1 (6 bases). Trimming removed 6 bases from V and 6 bases from J, with 15 bases in between. This CDR3 has 14 residues. Per germline, CDR1 MNHEY and CDR2 SMNVEV (reference sequence). The CDR3 reads CASSTGFNSQPQHF. In nucleotides, the CDR3 is TGTGCCAGCAGCACAGGGTTTAATAGTCAGCCCCAGCATTTT.

This chain joins TRBV7-9 and TRBJ2-3; D perhaps matches TRBD1 (6 bases). From germline, CDR1 is SEHNR and CDR2 FQNEAQ (reference sequence). Trimming removed 4 bases at V and 2 bases at J, with 13 bases between. The CDR3 totals 15 residues. CDR3 nucleotides: TGTGCCAGCAGCTCCAGGGGATTACCCACAGATACGCAGTATTTT. It codes for CASSSRGLPTDTQYF.

The rearrangement joins TRBV7-3 to TRBJ2-5; TRBD1 is a possible D gene (6 bases). CDR3 length equals 13 residues. The V gene lost 3 bases and the J gene lost 2 bases, with 7 bases spanning the gap. The germline gives CDR1 SGHTA, CDR2 FQGTGA. The CDR3 nucleotides are TGTGCCAGCAGCTTCGGGACACAAGAGACCCAGTACTTC. Protein: CASSFGTQETQYF.